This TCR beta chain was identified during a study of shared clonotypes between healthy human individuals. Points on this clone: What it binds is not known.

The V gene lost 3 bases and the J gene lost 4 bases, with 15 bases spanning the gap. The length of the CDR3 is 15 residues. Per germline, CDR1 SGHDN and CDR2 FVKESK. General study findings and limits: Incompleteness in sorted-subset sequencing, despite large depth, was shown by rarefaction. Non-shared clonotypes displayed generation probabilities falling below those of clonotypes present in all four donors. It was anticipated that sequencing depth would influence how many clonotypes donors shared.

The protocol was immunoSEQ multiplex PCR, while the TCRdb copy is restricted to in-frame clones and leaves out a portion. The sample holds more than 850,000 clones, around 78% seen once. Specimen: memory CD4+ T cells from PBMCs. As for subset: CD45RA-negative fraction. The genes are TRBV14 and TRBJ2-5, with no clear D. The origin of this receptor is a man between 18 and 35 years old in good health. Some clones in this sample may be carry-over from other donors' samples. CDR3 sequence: CASSHLGSMGETQYF. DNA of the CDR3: TGTGCCAGCAGCCACTTGGGCTCAATGGGAGAGACCCAGTACTTC. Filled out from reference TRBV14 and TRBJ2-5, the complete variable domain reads EAGVTQFPSHSVIEKGQTVTLRCDPISGHDNLYWYRRVMGKEIKFLLHFVKESKQDESGMPNNRFLAERTGGTYSTLKVQPAELEDSGVYFCASSHLGSMGETQYFGPGTRLLVL.